This section outlines one T cell receptor (beta chain) sequence together with its context. The data were produced by immunoSEQ multiplex PCR, yet TCRdb's version contains in-frame clones alone and is incomplete. The sample lists 42,000 or so clones, roughly nine tenths occurring once. Blood sampling was done at baseline, cycle 4 day 1, and cycle 7 day 1. The sample comes from a study of OX40 agonist ivuxolimab in advanced cancers. Study-level information: Treatment of patients was with ivuxolimab, an agonistic anti-OX40 (CD134) antibody.

CDR1 is PRHDT, CDR2 FYEKMQ, per germline (reference sequence). V lost 2 bases and J lost 1, with 6 bases in between. This CDR3 has 14 residues. The chain recombines TRBV13 with TRBJ2-1; D not resolved. The sequencing used CD4+ or CD8+ T cells sorted from blood, collected in a trial of the OX40 agonist ivuxolimab. The sequence came from an adult with an advanced solid tumor such as melanoma, head and neck, liver or kidney cancer. This CDR3 is CASSLLGSYNEQFF. The DNA for the CDR3 is TGTGCCAGCAGCTTACTGGGTTCCTACAATGAGCAGTTCTTC. Full variable domain (missing parts from reference TRBV13 and TRBJ2-1): AAGVIQSPRHLIKEKRETATLKCYPIPRHDTVYWYQQGPGQDPQFLISFYEKMQSDKGSIPDRFSAQQFSDYHSELNMSSLELGDSALYFCASSLLGSYNEQFFGPGTRLTVL.